This TCR beta chain comes out of a study of graft-versus-host responses after intestinal transplantation. The wider study: Each of the recipients got a multivisceral, liver-intestinal, or isolated intestinal transplant. Every recipient underwent anti-thymocyte globulin induction, then tacrolimus and steroids for 2 to 3 years. Study results and limitations: The recipient marrow held GvH clones, and some of them showed up first in ileum or blood. Allograft graft-versus-host to host-versus-graft clonal ratios ran high in patients with graft-donor T cell macrochimerism.

Here immunoSEQ multiplex PCR was the method, and the copy in TCRdb shows in-frame clones only, minus some. The sample has 90,000 to 100,000 clones; about 82% are singletons. In the case of this clone: No antigen is known for it.

This material consisted of PBMCs, taken 255 days after intestinal transplant. This clonotype was obtained from a human patient who received an intestinal transplant, so some T cells may come from the graft donor.

CDR3 amino acids: CASSEPSLTDTQYF. DNA for the CDR3: TGCGCCAGCAGTGAACCTAGCCTCACAGATACGCAGTATTTT. The chain carries TRBV10-1 and TRBJ2-3; D possibly corresponds to TRBD2 (5 bases). This CDR3 is 14 amino acids long. CDR1 WNHNN and CDR2 SYGVQD come from the germline V gene (reference sequence). Trimming pared 3 bases from V and 2 bases from J, leaving 9 bases between.